The present T cell receptor beta chain was sequenced within a study of follicular helper T cells after annual influenza vaccination (dated by TCRdb to about 2017). Study-level background: Blood was drawn on days 0, 7 and 28 after each seasonal influenza vaccination. One week after vaccination, a second recruited cohort of more than nine subjects (Table S1) displayed a similar ICOS+CD38+ cTfh response. The 2013-2014 samples were cryopreserved, while the 2015 samples were processed right after collection. Multi-year samples were available for six subjects, with four spanning two vaccination seasons and two spanning three seasons. Some subjects were followed across successive annual vaccinations spanning the 2013-2014, 2014-2015 and 2015-2016 seasons to study recall of cTfh clones.

The CDR3 spans 13 residues, from the cysteine through the phenylalanine. Only CDR3 DNA is held: 39 bases, read in frame from base 1. The trim is 2 bases for V and 1 base for J, with a gap of 5 bases between the germline ends. From the germline V gene, CDR1 is SGHTA and CDR2 is FQGNSA. Broader findings and caveats from the paper: Only roughly 10-23% of analyzed cells yielded productive TCRB sequences, so sampling of rare clonotypes was not possible. Successive annual vaccinations recalled a recurrent oligoclonal ICOS+CD38+ cTfh response that contained tetramer and AIM influenza-specific clonotypes. ICOS+CD38+ cTfh clonality correlated with the frequency of that population, and its change correlated with the change in circulating plasmablast frequency. Day 7 ICOS+CD38+ clones were most often found later in ICOS-CD38- cTfh, suggesting that subset may serve as a memory reservoir. When influenza clone enrichment was assessed, the possibility that the much larger non-cTfh compartments were undersampled could not be excluded.

The time point label for this specimen denotes: 2014-2015 season, pre-vaccination. Adults received seasonal inactivated influenza vaccine (Fluvarix), and TCRB sequencing tracked sorted blood CD4 subsets before and after vaccination. To be eligible, subjects had to be community-dwelling and could not have received an influenza vaccine during the previous 6 months. Subjects were excluded for influenza vaccine contraindications, substance abuse, HIV/AIDS, active malignancy, immunomodulatory medication, or active illness such as respiratory infection. Per time point, between roughly 35 and 100 mL of blood was sampled. PBMC were isolated using Ficoll-Paque PLUS or SepMate separation. CXCR5- memory CD4 T cells were sorted as a comparison non-Tfh subset. Before DNA was extracted, the cell subsets were sorted from PBMC using a BD FACS Aria. Comments on this clone: Its antigen remains unidentified. Nothing much larger sits one base from this clone, and base qualities are not available.

The library was produced with the immunoSEQ multiplex PCR assay. Adaptive Biotechnologies handled the TCRB amplification, library preparation, sequencing and preliminary bioinformatics at Survey level resolution. Per the original workflow: Clonality was calculated in R as 1 minus normalized Shannon entropy, and the Gini index was computed with the R package ineq. To get the overlap score, the summed counts of shared sequences were divided by the total counts of all sequences in both of the compared samples. Fisher's exact test, with an assumed theoretical repertoire of 10^7 TCRB sequences, was used to assess the significance of shared clonotypes. The table comes from immuneACCESS by way of TCRdb, which keeps in-frame sequences with V and J called. Part of the clones is missing from these tables; in studies checked, under half for an unresolved V gene and the rest for unknown reasons. V and J calls and clone size are as listed in that table; D and trimming were resolved from the DNA. The sample table records 10,000 to 15,000 clones; just under 80% of these occur just once. The leading ten clones occupy 0.45% to 0.55% of the sample.

The receptor's source is an adult who received the influenza vaccine. Sample: CXCR5- memory CD4+ T cells sorted from blood, taken on the day of influenza vaccination. Read against the paper, the sample's cell subset or site label means: CXCR5- memory CD4 T cells. This sequence uses TRBV7-2 and TRBJ2-5; too little of a D gene remains to name it. The DNA is as follows: TGTGCCAGCAGCTTACAGTTCCAAGAGACCCAGTACTTC. Translation gives CASSLQFQETQYF.